These 32 T cell receptor beta chains came from one sample sequenced in a study of metastatic and nonmetastatic thyroid tumors. Through MiXCR, TCRdb re-clonotyped the PCR reads. The repertoire consists of fewer than 13,000 clones, with 26% occurring once and the leading ten covering 9.8%. Treatment of any kind had been given to no patient before thyroid surgery. The source material was tumor tissue. Source of these receptors: a female donor with papillary thyroid cancer or a benign thyroid nodule (not recorded which). Some clones in this sample may be carry-over from other donors' samples.

The chain recombines TRBV19 with TRBJ1-4, with no clear D. The V gene's germline CDR1 is LNHDA and CDR2 SQIVND (reference sequence). The CDR3 contains 16 residues. V lost 7 bases, J lost 0 bases, and 15 bases lay in between. CDR3 loop: CASTSSRPATNEKLFF. The CDR3 nucleotides read TGTGCCAGTACCTCGAGTAGGCCCGCAACTAATGAAAAACTGTTTTTT.

This clone ranks as large. The gene calls are TRBV6-5 and TRBJ2-3, with TRBD1 matching over 8 bases. The length of the CDR3 is 17 residues. The germline gives CDR1 MNHEY, CDR2 SVGAGI. The junction had 13 bases not matched to a gene; V was cut back by 5 bases and J by 3 bases. The CDR3 region is CASSPRSGGFWTDTQYF. As DNA, the CDR3 is TGTGCCAGCAGTCCGAGATCAGGGGGCTTTTGGACAGATACGCAGTATTTT.

The rearrangement links TRBV28 to TRBJ1-2; 7 bases match TRBD1. The CDR3 length is 12 residues. The V gene end was trimmed by 10 bases and the J gene end by 7 bases; junction bases not matched to a gene: 9. Germline V lookup: CDR1 MDHEN, CDR2 SYDVKM. CDR3 residues: CATNTGAGGYTF. The CDR3 nucleotides are TGTGCCACAAACACAGGGGCAGGTGGCTACACCTTC.

This clone showed up just a few times. The chain's CDR3 is CASSLALAGVPYNEQFF. CDR3 bases: TGTGCCAGCAGTTTAGCTCTAGCGGGAGTCCCCTACAATGAGCAGTTCTTC. V and J are TRBV28 and TRBJ2-1; the match to TRBD2 covers 10 bases. Trimming removed 2 bases from V and 2 bases from J; junction bases left unmatched: 6. The CDR3 sequence is 17 residues long. Germline V gene lookup returns CDR1 MDHEN and CDR2 SYDVKM.

This clone was picked up a small number of times. This chain links TRBV6-1 with TRBJ2-1; tentatively, D is TRBD2 (6 bases). The germline CDR1 and CDR2 sequences are MNHNS and SASEGT. Trimming removed 2 bases from V and 3 bases from J, with 11 bases in between. This CDR3 contains 15 residues. The DNA of the CDR3 is TGTGCCAGCAGTGAATTGGCGGGATTCTACAATGAGCAGTTCTTC. This sequence encodes CASSELAGFYNEQFF.

This clone counts as medium-sized. This chain uses TRBV14 with TRBJ2-1, with unresolved D. Per germline, CDR1 SGHDN and CDR2 FVKESK. The ends were cut back, 4 bases at V and 0 bases at J, with 13 bases in the middle. There are 16 residues in the CDR3. CDR3 amino acids: CASSPEGRNSYNEQFF. The DNA for the CDR3 is TGTGCCAGCAGCCCTGAAGGGCGAAACTCCTACAATGAGCAGTTCTTC.

This chain links TRBV10-1 with TRBJ1-2; possible D gene TRBD1, 5 bases. CDR3 size: 13 residues. Germline V CDR1 and CDR2: WNHNN, SYGVQD (reference sequence). V was trimmed by 2 bases and J by 7 bases, leaving 11 bases between them. DNA of the CDR3: TGCGCCAGCAGTGAGGCGCAGGGACGTGGCTACACCTTC. Translating it yields CASSEAQGRGYTF.

This clone was seen at least ten times. The V call is TRBV5-4, the J call TRBJ2-2; D may be TRBD2 (6 bases). V was pared by 1 base and J by 5 bases, with 9 bases between. The germline V gene encodes CDR1 SGHNT and CDR2 YYREEE (reference sequence). This CDR3 comprises 14 residues. CDR3 amino acids: CASSLSGGTGELFF. In DNA form, the CDR3 reads TGTGCCAGCAGCTTGTCCGGGGGAACCGGGGAGCTGTTTTTT.

This clone is medium-sized in the sample. The chain uses TRBV2 and TRBJ2-7; D ambiguous. V shed 3 bases and J shed 5 bases, with 14 bases lying between them. Germline CDR1 SNHLY, CDR2 FYNNEI. The CDR3 has 14 amino acids. The CDR3 DNA reads as TGTGCCAGCAGTGATAAAAGGGCCGTCGACGAGCAGTACTTC. Residues: CASSDKRAVDEQYF.

The chain carries TRBV5-1 and TRBJ1-1, with D tentatively TRBD1 (6 bases). CDR3 length: 15 amino acids. Germline V gene sequence: CDR1 SGHRS, CDR2 YFSETQ. V lost 4 bases and J lost 2, with 15 bases in between. In nucleotides, the CDR3 is TGCGCCAGCAGCCCGAGGGGGTCCCCCAACACTGAAGCTTTCTTT. Translated: CASSPRGSPNTEAFF.

The J gene is TRBJ2-1, the V gene TRBV10-1; 7 bases fit TRBD2. The CDR3 is made up of 14 amino acids. The J segment lost 8 bases and the V segment lost 6 bases, leaving 10 bases of the junction unmatched. Germline CDR1 reads WNHNN; CDR2 reads SYGVQD (reference sequence). This CDR3 reads CASRGSGKRYEQFF. CDR3 nucleotides: TGCGCCAGCAGGGGAAGCGGGAAAAGGTATGAGCAGTTCTTC.

V and J are TRBV20-1 and TRBJ1-6; D may be TRBD1 (5 bases). This CDR3 spans 14 amino acids. The germline V gene has CDR1 DFQATT and CDR2 SNEGSKA (reference sequence). Between the trimmed V and J ends, which lost 1 base and 5 bases, there was a span of 9 bases. Here the CDR3 reads CSARAGQNNSPLHF. The CDR3 nucleotides read TGCAGTGCTAGAGCGGGGCAGAATAATTCACCCCTCCACTTT.

This clone showed up just once. The V gene is TRBV11-3, the J gene TRBJ2-7; the match to TRBD1 covers 12 bases. With 4 bases clipped from V and 4 bases from J, the junction kept 8 bases outside the gene matches. CDR3 length: 16 residues. Germline V gives CDR1 SGHNT, CDR2 YENEEA. In DNA form, the CDR3 reads TGTGCCAGCAGCTCGAACCGGGACAGGGGGCCTTACGAGCAGTACTTC. Translated: CASSSNRDRGPYEQYF.

This clone was seen a handful of times. This may come from a read error, since a much larger clone is one base off. This sequence joins TRBV2 and TRBJ1-1; a weak D match, TRBD1 (6 bases). This CDR3 spans 15 amino acids. Trimming shortened V by 6 bases and J by 3 bases, and 17 bases separated the two germline ends. Germline V gene sequence: CDR1 SNHLY, CDR2 FYNNEI. The CDR3 region has the DNA TGTGCCAGCAGGCCACGGGGGGCCACCCACACTGAAGCTTTCTTT. Translated: CASRPRGATHTEAFF.

J is TRBJ2-1 and V is TRBV18, with D tentatively TRBD2 (7 bases). This CDR3 has 13 residues. Trimming pared 3 bases from V and 9 bases from J, leaving 12 bases between. Germline CDR1 is KGHSH and CDR2 is LQKENI. CDR3 in amino acids: CASSPRGGSEQFF. The CDR3 DNA is TGTGCCAGCTCACCGAGGGGGGGCAGTGAGCAGTTCTTC.

By proportion, this clone is medium-sized. The V gene is TRBV6-1, the J gene TRBJ2-7; D is uncertain. This CDR3 is 12 amino acids long. Trimming removed 3 bases at V and 11 bases at J, with 14 bases between. Germline assignment: CDR1 MNHNS and CDR2 SASEGT. For the CDR3, the DNA is TGTGCCAGCAGTGAGAGTGAGGCAACTAAGTACTTC. Protein: CASSESEATKYF.

The rearrangement links TRBV5-1 to TRBJ2-3; D assignment may be TRBD1 or TRBD2 (6 bases each). The CDR3 has 18 residues. The germline CDR1 and CDR2 sequences are SGHRS and YFSETQ. V dropped 0 bases and J dropped 1 base, with 18 bases sitting between them. The CDR3, as DNA: TGCGCCAGCAGCTTGGGGGGGCTCGCGGGACGGCGCACAGATACGCAGTATTTT. It encodes CASSLGGLAGRRTDTQYF.

The chain combines TRBV5-1 with TRBJ2-3, with 8 bases matching TRBD1. CDR1 is SGHRS and CDR2 is YFSETQ in the germline V gene. The junction had 7 bases not matched to a gene; V was cut back by 0 bases and J by 4 bases. CDR3 length equals 16 residues. The CDR3 sequence is CASSLEGQGSADTQYF. DNA of the CDR3: TGCGCCAGCAGCTTGGAAGGACAGGGAAGTGCAGATACGCAGTATTTT.

This clone appeared a few times. The chain uses TRBV6-5 and TRBJ1-2; D is ambiguous. The germline V gene has CDR1 MNHEY and CDR2 SVGAGI. The CDR3 loop spans 14 amino acids. V was trimmed by 2 bases and J by 5 bases, leaving 12 bases between them. CDR3: CASSYIGNKYGYTF. The CDR3 bases are TGTGCCAGCAGTTACATCGGGAATAAGTATGGCTACACCTTC.

By share, this clone ranks as medium-sized. The chain is built from TRBV19 and TRBJ2-7; maybe TRBD1 (5 bases). CDR3 length equals 11 residues. CDR1 and CDR2 (germline): LNHDA, SQIVND (reference sequence). V lost 6 bases and J lost 7, with 10 bases in between. In nucleotides, the CDR3 is TGTGCCAGTAGGGGGCCTTTGGAGCAGTACTTC. Its translation is CASRGPLEQYF. The full variable domain, its missing parts supplied by reference TRBV19 and TRBJ2-7, is DGGITQSPKYLFRKEGQNVTLSCEQNLNHDAMYWYRQDPGQGLRLIYYSQIVNDFQKGDIAEGYSVSREKKESFPLTVTSAQKNPTAFYLCASRGPLEQYFGPGTRLTVT.

The sample holds a few counts of this clone. The chain uses TRBV12-3 or TRBV12-4 and TRBJ1-2; tentatively, D is TRBD1 (6 bases). V was cut by 5 bases and J by 5 bases, with 18 bases left in between. The CDR3 is 15 amino acids. The CDR3 protein is CASSPLLRGGYGYTF. CDR3 bases: TGTGCCAGCAGTCCGCTCCTCAGGGGTGGATATGGCTACACCTTC.

Sample share makes this clone medium-sized. The chain combines TRBV12-3 or TRBV12-4 with TRBJ1-2; tentatively, D is TRBD1 (5 bases). This CDR3 region has 15 residues. The ends were cut back, 6 bases at V and 7 bases at J, with 21 bases in the middle. This CDR3 reads CASSSSDGTLSGYTF. The CDR3 nucleotides read TGTGCCAGCAGCTCCTCGGACGGGACCCTATCTGGCTACACCTTC.

This clone was seen a few times. The V call is TRBV28, the J call TRBJ1-5, with TRBD1 matching 7 bases. The V and J ends lost 10 bases and 3 bases, in that order; junction bases with no gene match: 3. In germline, CDR1 is MDHEN, CDR2 SYDVKM. CDR3 length: 12 residues. CDR3 in amino acids: CATTGINQPQHF. The CDR3 bases are TGTGCCACGACAGGGATCAATCAGCCCCAGCATTTT.

This chain uses TRBV6-5 with TRBJ2-7, with 9 bases fitting TRBD2. Per the germline V gene, CDR1 is MNHEY and CDR2 is SVGAGI. This CDR3 is built from 14 residues. The trim removed 0 bases at V and 3 bases at J, leaving 0 bases unmatched. This chain's CDR3 is CASSYSLAGYEQYF. Here the CDR3 DNA reads TGTGCCAGCAGTTACTCACTAGCGGGCTACGAGCAGTACTTC.

This clone was counted many times. The CDR3 sequence: CASSQDLWGLAPTGELFF. The CDR3 region has the DNA TGTGCCAGCAGCCAAGATCTCTGGGGACTAGCACCGACCGGGGAGCTGTTTTTT. The V and J genes are TRBV3-1 and TRBJ2-2; TRBD2 agrees at 9 bases. The V gene's germline CDR1 is LGHDT and CDR2 YNNKEL (reference sequence). The CDR3 contains 18 residues. The ends lost 0 bases at V and 5 bases at J; junction bases unmatched: 10.

This chain links TRBV7-8 with TRBJ2-1; unclear D gene. V was cut by 4 bases and J by 2 bases, with 9 bases left in between. Germline V CDR1 and CDR2: SGHVS, FQNEAQ. The CDR3 totals 14 residues. CDR3 coding DNA: TGTGCCAGCAGCTCCAGGATCACCTACAATGAGCAGTTCTTC. This codes for CASSSRITYNEQFF.

The chain joins TRBV19 to TRBJ1-5, with D uncertain. V was shortened by 2 bases and J by 3 bases, with 11 bases between the two germline ends. Germline CDR1 LNHDA, CDR2 SQIVND (reference sequence). This CDR3 has 15 amino acids. The CDR3 spells CASSISGRTNQPQHF. In DNA form, the CDR3 reads TGTGCCAGTAGTATATCCGGACGGACCAATCAGCCCCAGCATTTT. Full variable domain (missing parts from reference TRBV19 and TRBJ1-5): DGGITQSPKYLFRKEGQNVTLSCEQNLNHDAMYWYRQDPGQGLRLIYYSQIVNDFQKGDIAEGYSVSREKKESFPLTVTSAQKNPTAFYLCASSISGRTNQPQHFGDGTRLSIL.

The chain recombines TRBV25-1 with TRBJ1-2; D is possibly TRBD1 (6 bases). Trimming took 4 bases from V and 4 from J, leaving 10 bases between them. Germline V gives CDR1 MGHDK, CDR2 SYGVNS. This CDR3 is built from 13 residues. CDR3 in DNA: TGTGCCAGCAGTGGGGAAGGGGGCTATGGCTACACCTTC. Translating it yields CASSGEGGYGYTF.

This clone occurred many times. V is TRBV4-2 and J is TRBJ2-5; 7 nucleotides align to TRBD1. Germline trimming cut 0 bases from V and 4 bases from J; bases unmatched to any gene: 2. The CDR3 sequence is 14 residues long. Germline V gives CDR1 LGHNA, CDR2 YNFKEQ. The CDR3 sequence: CASSQDNRGETQYF. DNA for the CDR3: TGTGCCAGCAGCCAAGATAACAGGGGAGAGACCCAGTACTTC.

The rearrangement links TRBV5-1 to TRBJ1-1, with D possibly TRBD1 on 6 matching bases. In germline, CDR1 is SGHRS, CDR2 YFSETQ. CDR3 length: 13 amino acids. Trimming shortened V by 4 bases and J by 1 base, and 8 bases separated the two germline ends. The CDR3 DNA follows: TGCGCCAGCAGCGCACAGGGGAACACTGAAGCTTTCTTT. Encoded protein: CASSAQGNTEAFF.

This clone came up a few times. This chain uses TRBV12-3 or TRBV12-4 with TRBJ1-6; no reliable D call. This CDR3 is 15 amino acids long. V lost 3 bases to trimming and J lost 6 bases, with 12 bases between them. CDR3 amino acids: CASSFGGRSNSPLHF. The CDR3 DNA follows: TGTGCCAGCAGTTTTGGAGGCAGAAGTAATTCACCCCTCCACTTT.

This clone was counted many times. The gene calls are TRBV18 and TRBJ2-2, with D hard to call. This CDR3 has 13 residues. Germline CDR1 is KGHSH and CDR2 is LQKENI. Trimming left V 2 bases short and J 6 bases short, with 7 bases between. CDR3 region: CASSPKVSGELFF. The CDR3 coding sequence is TGTGCCAGCTCACCAAAGGTCTCCGGGGAGCTGTTTTTT.